This T cell receptor beta chain came from a study of T cells in Graves' hyperthyroidism and ophthalmopathy. Study results and limitations: The model predicted ophthalmopathy a median approximately 6.3 months before onset.

V lost 7 bases to trimming and J lost 0 bases, with 10 bases between them. Germline assignment: CDR1 MDHEN and CDR2 SYDVKM. The CDR3 totals 13 residues. This clonotype was seen ten or more times. Its antigen is unknown. What was amplified from RNA transcripts were TCR beta CDR3 regions. The HTBI primer set served for first-round RT-PCR of the TCR CDR3. In TCRdb, the multiplex PCR reads were re-called with MiXCR into one record per CDR3 protein. The profile shows hundreds of thousands of distinct CDR3 sequences, roughly 14% of them singletons. Blood from later-ophthalmopathy patients was taken at first hyperthyroidism diagnosis.

The source is a woman aged 18-35 years with Graves' hyperthyroidism that later progressed to Graves' ophthalmopathy. The J gene is TRBJ2-7, the V gene TRBV28; D might be TRBD1 or TRBD2, each matching 6 bases. The sequencing sample was made of blood. In nucleotides, the CDR3 is TGTGCCAGCACGGGGGCCTTCTCCTACGAGCAGTACTTC. This encodes CASTGAFSYEQYF.